Presented here are 26 T cell receptor beta chains from one specimen sequenced in a study of Graves' ophthalmopathy and Graves' hyperthyroidism (dated by TCRdb to 2017 to 2018). The data were produced on an Illumina HiSeq 2000. TCR beta CDR3 regions were amplified from RNA transcripts for repertoire sequencing. The first round was an RT-PCR using HTBI primers with the Qiagen OneStep RT-PCR kit, and this first round was followed by a second-round multiplex PCR, then size selection and purification. The public reads were quality trimmed at Q25 with fastp and then assembled into clones with MiXCR by TCRdb, keeping productive beta chains. Merged by CDR3 protein, the rows form single entries marked with the most common genes and DNA. Recorded for this sample are a few hundred thousand distinct CDR3 sequences; under 40% of them occurred a single time. In total, the top ten clones hold 4% to 5% of the sample.

The material sequenced was peripheral blood or thyroid tissue (not recorded which). The receptors shown here come from an adult man with Graves' hyperthyroidism.

This clonotype was observed many times. This chain joins TRBV4-1 and TRBJ2-7; 10 nucleotides line up with TRBD1. The ends lost 6 bases at V and 7 bases at J; junction bases unmatched: 6. The CDR3 is 13 residues long. The V gene's germline CDR1 is MGHRA and CDR2 YSYEKL. CDR3 sequence: CASRGGQGREQYF. The DNA for the CDR3 is TGCGCCAGCAGAGGGGGACAGGGGCGGGAGCAGTACTTC.

The table lists this clonotype with many counts. The chain recombines TRBV12-3 or TRBV12-4 with TRBJ1-4; TRBD1 agrees at 9 bases. V shed 6 bases, J shed 0 bases, and the junction held 2 bases outside the gene matches. The CDR3 runs 15 residues. CDR3 sequence: CASRGTGTTNEKLFF. CDR3 nucleotides: TGTGCCAGCAGAGGGACAGGGACAACTAATGAAAAACTGTTTTTT.

In its sample, this clonotype was seen many times. The rearrangement joins TRBV5-5 to TRBJ1-5; perhaps TRBD1 as D (5 bases). Germline values: CDR1 SGHKS, CDR2 YYEKEE (reference sequence). The ends were cut back, 4 bases at V and 2 bases at J, with 19 bases in the middle. The CDR3 length is 17 residues. In nucleotides, the CDR3 is TGTGCCAGCAGCCCCATGTGGTTAGGGGAACGCAATCAGCCCCAGCATTTT. Its protein product is CASSPMWLGERNQPQHF.

The chain links TRBV5-1 to TRBJ2-5; D remains ambiguous. Between the trimmed V and J ends, which lost 2 bases and 5 bases, there was a span of 13 bases. CDR1 and CDR2 from the germline V gene are SGHRS and YFSETQ. The CDR3 sequence is 14 residues long. The CDR3 DNA sequence: TGCGCCAGCAGCTTTGGATCTATAGGGGAGACCCAGTACTTC. Translating gives CASSFGSIGETQYF.

This clonotype was recorded at least ten times. This chain connects TRBV20-1 to TRBJ2-7; 7 bases line up with TRBD2. The CDR3 runs 12 residues. CDR1 is DFQATT, CDR2 SNEGSKA, per germline (reference sequence). V was pared by 3 bases and J by 3 bases, with 2 bases of the junction left unmatched. The CDR3 region is CSASRGVYEQYF. The CDR3 DNA reads as TGCAGTGCTAGCCGGGGGGTCTACGAGCAGTACTTC.

The J gene is TRBJ2-7, the V gene TRBV12-3 or TRBV12-4, with D possibly matching TRBD2 (6 bases). The V gene lost 3 bases and the J gene lost 2 bases, with 20 bases spanning the gap. The CDR3 is made up of 17 amino acids. For the CDR3, the DNA is TGTGCCAGCAGTTTTGGGGCCGGGACTGGGCAACCCTACGAGCAGTACTTC. This translates into CASSFGAGTGQPYEQYF.

The sample holds many counts of this clonotype. The chain is built from TRBV24-1 and TRBJ1-5, with no clear D. The CDR3 extends over 15 amino acids. The ends were cut back, 1 base at V and 2 bases at J, with 8 bases in the middle. Germline V CDR1 and CDR2: KGHDR, SFDVKD. The CDR3 DNA sequence: TGTGCCACCAGTGATTTTAGGGTGGGCAATCAGCCCCAGCATTTT. This sequence encodes CATSDFRVGNQPQHF.

This clonotype was observed many times. This sequence joins TRBV13 and TRBJ2-7; D remains ambiguous. Trimming removed 5 bases from V and 0 bases from J, with 8 bases in between. CDR1 and CDR2 (germline): PRHDT, FYEKMQ (reference sequence). CDR3 length: 13 residues. The chain's CDR3 is CASSPEDSYEQYF. DNA of the CDR3: TGTGCCAGCAGCCCCGAAGACTCCTACGAGCAGTACTTC.

The sample holds a few counts of this clonotype. CDR3 protein: CASSPIIRVTEAFF. The DNA of the CDR3 is TGTGCCAGCAGCCCTATAATCAGGGTTACTGAAGCTTTCTTT. The J gene is TRBJ1-1, the V gene TRBV6-5; D might be TRBD1 (5 bases). Trimming cost V 6 bases and J 5 bases, with 16 bases left between them. The CDR3 sequence is 14 residues long. Looked up from germline, CDR1 is MNHEY and CDR2 is SVGAGI.

This clonotype was counted ten times or more. The chain uses TRBV19 and TRBJ1-4; no reliable D call. Germline loops: CDR1 LNHDA, CDR2 SQIVND (reference sequence). V was clipped by 3 bases and J by 0 bases, with 14 bases between them. The CDR3 consists of 17 residues. For the CDR3, the DNA is TGTGCCAGTAGTATCCCCGCGGCAACCGCAACTAATGAAAAACTGTTTTTT. Protein: CASSIPAATATNEKLFF.

This clonotype was observed many times. The chain links TRBV5-1 to TRBJ2-2, with a weak D call TRBD1 (7 bases). The CDR3 totals 15 residues. The germline V gene encodes CDR1 SGHRS and CDR2 YFSETQ. Trimming removed 0 bases from V and 4 bases from J, with 10 bases in between. The CDR3 DNA reads TGCGCCAGCAGCTTGGCCCAGGGGGGCACCGGGGAGCTGTTTTTT. Residues: CASSLAQGGTGELFF.

This clonotype was recorded at least ten times. The chain employs TRBV4-1 and TRBJ1-4; 8 bases are a match to TRBD1. V was pared by 3 bases and J by 8 bases, with 8 bases of the junction left unmatched. The CDR3 loop spans 15 amino acids. CDR1 and CDR2 (germline): MGHRA, YSYEKL. CDR3 amino acids: CASSHPGQASEKLFF. As DNA, the CDR3 is TGCGCCAGCAGCCACCCGGGACAGGCAAGCGAAAAACTGTTTTTT.

The genes are TRBV7-6 and TRBJ2-5, with TRBD2 identical over 11 bases. V was clipped by 1 base and J by 5 bases; unmatched bases: 6. The CDR3 is 16 amino acids. The germline gives CDR1 SGHVS, CDR2 FNYEAQ. DNA for the CDR3: TGTGCCAGCAGCTTAGATGGGACTAGCGGTTCGGAGACCCAGTACTTC. Protein: CASSLDGTSGSETQYF. Together with reference TRBV7-6 and TRBJ2-5, the CDR3 gives the full variable domain: GAGVSQSPRYKVTKRGQDVALRCDPISGHVSLYWYRQALGQGPEFLTYFNYEAQQDKSGLPNDRFSAERPEGSISTLTIQRTEQRDSAMYRCASSLDGTSGSETQYFGPGTRLLVL.

This clonotype has ten or more counts. This chain links TRBV7-9 with TRBJ1-6; D is possibly TRBD1 (6 bases). Germline V gives CDR1 SEHNR, CDR2 FQNEAQ (reference sequence). Trimming stripped 5 bases from V and 8 bases from J, with 19 bases between. The length of the CDR3 is 16 residues. Here the CDR3 DNA reads TGTGCCAGCAGCCCGACGCCACAGGGACCCTATTCACCCCTCCACTTT. This sequence encodes CASSPTPQGPYSPLHF.

This clonotype has a count of ten or more. The chain employs TRBV12-3 or TRBV12-4 and TRBJ2-7; the D gene could be TRBD1 or TRBD2 (6 bases each). CDR3 length: 14 residues. V shed 6 bases and J shed 2 bases, with 14 bases lying between them. In nucleotides, the CDR3 is TGTGCCAGCAGGCAAGAGGGGGGTGCCTACGAGCAGTACTTC. Amino acid sequence: CASRQEGGAYEQYF.

The rearrangement links TRBV19 to TRBJ1-2, with D perhaps TRBD1 (6 bases). Germline CDR1 is LNHDA and CDR2 is SQIVND (reference sequence). V lost 4 bases and J lost 6, with 18 bases in between. CDR3 length equals 15 residues. In nucleotides, the CDR3 is TGTGCCAGTAGTACCCCCAGGGGATATATCGATGGCTACACCTTC. Its translation is CASSTPRGYIDGYTF. Based on the CDR3 plus reference TRBV19 and TRBJ1-2, the full variable domain is DGGITQSPKYLFRKEGQNVTLSCEQNLNHDAMYWYRQDPGQGLRLIYYSQIVNDFQKGDIAEGYSVSREKKESFPLTVTSAQKNPTAFYLCASSTPRGYIDGYTFGSGTRLTVV.

The genes are TRBV2 and TRBJ2-7; D might be TRBD1 (7 bases). The CDR3 totals 14 residues. CDR1 and CDR2 from the germline V gene are SNHLY and FYNNEI. Trimming stripped 3 bases from V and 0 bases from J, with 9 bases between. The CDR3 nucleotides are TGTGCCAGCAGTGACAGGGGGGTCTCCTACGAGCAGTACTTC. This sequence encodes CASSDRGVSYEQYF.

The chain employs TRBV29-1 and TRBJ1-1, with TRBD1 as a possible D gene (6 bases). CDR1 is SQVTM and CDR2 is ANQGSEA in the germline V gene. This CDR3 has 14 amino acids. The ends were cut back, 6 bases at V and 1 base at J, with 15 bases in the middle. CDR3 DNA sequence: TGCAGCGTCGCTACAGGGACTACGAACACTGAAGCTTTCTTT. It translates to CSVATGTTNTEAFF.

The chain recombines TRBV2 with TRBJ2-3; 9 bases are a match to TRBD1. Germline loops: CDR1 SNHLY, CDR2 FYNNEI. J was trimmed by 0 bases and V by 4 bases; bases with no gene match: 8. The CDR3 length is 17 residues. The CDR3 DNA is TGTGCCAGCAGTGTCCCGGGACAGGGTGCGAGCACAGATACGCAGTATTTT. This codes for CASSVPGQGASTDTQYF.

Notes on this clonotype: A read error may account for a junction end that differs from germline. The chain joins TRBV10-3 to TRBJ1-4, with a possible D match to TRBD1 (5 bases). Germline CDR1 is ENHRY and CDR2 is SYGVKD. The CDR3 has 14 amino acids. The CDR3 sequence: CASSYGGLNEKLFF. In DNA, the CDR3 is TGTGCCAGCAGTTACGGGGGTTTGAATGAAAAACTGTTTTTT.

This clonotype was seen more than once but under ten times. The chain employs TRBV3-1 and TRBJ2-5, with 7 bases matching TRBD1. Germline trimming cut 1 base from V and 8 bases from J; bases unmatched to any gene: 7. Looked up from germline, CDR1 is LGHDT and CDR2 is YNNKEL (reference sequence). This CDR3 is 14 amino acids long. CDR3 sequence: CASSQAGTAPTQYF. The CDR3 nucleotides read TGTGCCAGCAGCCAAGCGGGGACAGCCCCAACCCAGTACTTC.

This clonotype has ten or more counts. V and J are TRBV10-2 and TRBJ2-7, with 15 bases aligning to TRBD2. The germline V gene encodes CDR1 WSHSY and CDR2 SAAADI. The V segment lost 4 bases and the J segment 7 bases; nucleotides outside the gene matches: 2. The CDR3 covers 14 residues. This CDR3 reads CASSVGLAGGEQYF. The CDR3 bases are TGCGCCAGCAGTGTAGGACTAGCGGGAGGGGAGCAGTACTTC.

The chain carries TRBV20-1 and TRBJ2-7; D perhaps matches TRBD1 (6 bases). Germline V gene sequence: CDR1 DFQATT, CDR2 SNEGSKA (reference sequence). The CDR3 extends over 13 amino acids. Trimming took off 4 bases at V and 7 bases at J, with 17 bases between the two ends. In DNA form, the CDR3 reads TGCAGTGCTACCCTGACAGGCTACAATGAGCAGTACTTC. Translation gives CSATLTGYNEQYF.

The chain recombines TRBV5-1 with TRBJ1-3; D uncertain. The CDR3 covers 14 residues. The V end lost 0 bases, the J end lost 8 bases, and 12 bases lay between the germline ends. CDR1 is SGHRS and CDR2 is YFSETQ in the germline V gene. CDR3 protein: CASSLGESGYTIYF. CDR3 in DNA: TGCGCCAGCAGCTTGGGCGAGTCTGGCTACACCATATATTTT.

The sample holds many counts of this clonotype. The chain is built from TRBV5-1 and TRBJ2-7; 9 nucleotides match TRBD1. This CDR3 has 16 amino acids. With 4 bases clipped from V and 3 bases from J, the junction kept 11 bases outside the gene matches. CDR1 SGHRS and CDR2 YFSETQ come from the germline V gene. CDR3 sequence reads: CASSPQRDRDRYEQYF. The CDR3 DNA sequence: TGCGCCAGCAGCCCCCAGCGGGACAGGGATCGCTACGAGCAGTACTTC. The full variable domain, completed using reference TRBV5-1 and TRBJ2-7, is KAGVTQTPRYLIKTRGQQVTLSCSPISGHRSVSWYQQTPGQGLQFLFEYFSETQRNKGNFPGRFSGRQFSNSRSEMNVSTLELGDSALYLCASSPQRDRDRYEQYFGPGTRLTVT.

Regarding this clonotype: The junction departs from germline at one end; a sequencing error may be responsible. The rearrangement joins TRBV7-9 to TRBJ2-3; 8 bases agree with TRBD2. Germline values: CDR1 SEHNR, CDR2 FQNEAQ (reference sequence). The length of the CDR3 is 19 residues. The CDR3 DNA sequence: TGCGCCAGCAGCCAAGATTCGGGCGGGAGGAAGGTTGGGGCAGATACGCAGTATTTT. Translation: CASSQDSGGRKVGADTQYF.